This TCR beta chain was observed in a study of T cell changes during pregnancy in multiple sclerosis. This CDR3 comprises 17 residues. Germline CDR1 is SGHTA and CDR2 is FQGNSA. V lost 6 bases to trimming and J lost 3 bases; unmatched junction nucleotides: 7. Measured with immunoSEQ multiplex PCR; TCRdb has only the in-frame clones, and not every one. The sample holds roughly 100,000 clones; 92% are singletons and the top ten take 0.8% to 1%. The source of this sequence is a female donor with multiple sclerosis, enrolled in a pregnancy study. This sample comprised peripheral blood, obtained after pregnancy. This chain connects TRBV7-2 to TRBJ2-1; 14 bases fit TRBD2. The CDR3 bases are TGTGCCAGCAGGAGAAGGACTAGCGGGGGGCACTACAATGAGCAGTTCTTC. Translated, it gives CASRRRTSGGHYNEQFF.